Each of the 32 T cell receptor beta chains below was sequenced from the same sample in a study of OX40 agonist ivuxolimab in advanced cancers. Receptors were amplified or captured by the immunoSEQ multiplex PCR assay. TCRdb limited this immuneACCESS table to in-frame rearrangements with V and J called. A share of clones is missing; checked studies link under half to unresolved V genes, and the rest is unexplained. Recorded for this sample are 55,000 to 70,000 clones; around four fifths of them occurred a single time. The ten largest make up about a tenth of the sample. Sequenced here: CD4+ or CD8+ T cells sorted from blood, sampled in a trial of the OX40 agonist ivuxolimab. These receptor sequences come from an adult with an advanced solid tumor such as melanoma, head and neck, liver or kidney cancer.

The chain uses TRBV19 and TRBJ1-1; D is unresolved. The germline CDR1 and CDR2 sequences are LNHDA and SQIVND (reference sequence). Trimming left V 9 bases short and J 0 bases short, with 11 bases between. The CDR3 spans 13 residues. CDR3 amino acids: CASQRDLNTEAFF. CDR3 bases: TGTGCCAGCCAAAGGGATTTGAACACTGAAGCTTTCTTT.

This chain uses TRBV5-1 with TRBJ2-7; the match to TRBD1 covers 11 bases. Germline V gene lookup returns CDR1 SGHRS and CDR2 YFSETQ. The CDR3 loop spans 14 amino acids. Trimming removed 5 bases from V and 4 bases from J; junction bases left unmatched: 5. This CDR3 reads CASRGDRGMYEQYF. CDR3 in DNA: TGCGCCAGCAGAGGGGACAGGGGGATGTACGAGCAGTACTTC. Full variable domain (outside the CDR3, taken from reference TRBV5-1 and TRBJ2-7): KAGVTQTPRYLIKTRGQQVTLSCSPISGHRSVSWYQQTPGQGLQFLFEYFSETQRNKGNFPGRFSGRQFSNSRSEMNVSTLELGDSALYLCASRGDRGMYEQYFGPGTRLTVT.

This sequence joins TRBV30 and TRBJ2-3; D is possibly TRBD2 (5 bases). CDR1 and CDR2 (germline): GTSNPN, SVGIG (reference sequence). The ends were cut back, 4 bases at V and 2 bases at J, with 13 bases in the middle. The CDR3 has 14 amino acids. The CDR3 sequence is CAWTGSLATDTQYF. The CDR3, as DNA: TGTGCCTGGACGGGCAGCCTAGCCACAGATACGCAGTATTTT.

The rearrangement links TRBV28 to TRBJ2-3, with no clear D. V shed 4 bases and J shed 6 bases, with 11 bases lying between them. The CDR3 covers 13 residues. Germline loops: CDR1 MDHEN, CDR2 SYDVKM. The chain's CDR3 is CASSSLDPDTQYF. CDR3 in DNA: TGTGCCAGCAGTTCCTTGGACCCCGATACGCAGTATTTT.

The chain recombines TRBV19 with TRBJ2-7, with D tentatively TRBD1 (5 bases). The V end lost 1 base, the J end lost 7 bases, and 14 bases lay between the germline ends. Germline assignment: CDR1 LNHDA and CDR2 SQIVND (reference sequence). There are 14 residues in the CDR3. CDR3 protein: CASSIAARAGEQYF. The DNA of the CDR3 is TGTGCCAGTAGTATAGCCGCCAGGGCAGGAGAGCAGTACTTC.

In its sample, this clone was seen once. This chain uses TRBV10-3 with TRBJ2-3, with D possibly matching TRBD1 (5 bases). The V and J ends lost 7 bases and 2 bases respectively, with 10 bases between them. Germline loops: CDR1 ENHRY, CDR2 SYGVKD. This CDR3 is built from 13 residues. For the CDR3, the DNA is TGTGCCATCATTGACAGTGACACAGATACGCAGTATTTT. It specifies CAIIDSDTDTQYF.

This chain links TRBV28 with TRBJ1-5; weak D call: TRBD1 (5 bases). CDR3 length: 13 amino acids. Trimming removed 5 bases at V and 4 bases at J, with 9 bases between. CDR1 MDHEN and CDR2 SYDVKM come from the germline V gene. The CDR3 bases are TGTGCCAGCAGTGCGACAGTAAATCAGCCCCAGCATTTT. Protein: CASSATVNQPQHF.

This chain links TRBV9 with TRBJ2-5, with D maybe TRBD2 (5 bases). This CDR3 comprises 14 residues. Germline V gene data show CDR1 as SGDLS and CDR2 as YYNGEE. Deletions cut 0 bases from V and 1 base from J, with 7 bases between. The CDR3 region has the DNA TGTGCCAGCAGCGTAGGACGGGGCCAAGAGACCCAGTACTTC. It encodes CASSVGRGQETQYF.

This chain joins TRBV9 and TRBJ2-5; 16 positions agree with TRBD2. Germline CDR1 reads SGDLS; CDR2 reads YYNGEE. CDR3 length equals 18 residues. The junction had 7 bases not matched to a gene; V was cut back by 0 bases and J by 5 bases. In DNA, the CDR3 is TGTGCCAGCAGCGTAGGAGGTGGGACTAGCGGGAGGGGGGAGACCCAGTACTTC. Translated, it gives CASSVGGGTSGRGETQYF.

The chain carries TRBV19 and TRBJ2-7; TRBD2 matches 7 bases. V shed 2 bases, J shed 1 base, and the junction held 5 bases outside the gene matches. This CDR3 region has 15 residues. The germline V gene has CDR1 LNHDA and CDR2 SQIVND (reference sequence). The CDR3 region is CASSIQAGYSYEQYF. The CDR3 DNA reads TGTGCCAGTAGTATACAAGCGGGATATTCCTACGAGCAGTACTTC.

The genes are TRBV30 and TRBJ2-7, with TRBD1 matching 7 bases. CDR3 length: 17 amino acids. Germline values: CDR1 GTSNPN, CDR2 SVGIG (reference sequence). The trim removed 6 bases at V and 1 base at J, leaving 18 bases unmatched. CDR3 amino acids: CACTYRDSRRKSYEQYF. DNA of the CDR3: TGTGCCTGTACCTATCGGGACAGCAGAAGAAAATCCTACGAGCAGTACTTC. Looking up the rest from reference TRBV30 and TRBJ2-7 gives the full variable domain: SQTIHQWPATLVQPVGSPLSLECTVEGTSNPNLYWYRQAAGRGLQLLFYSVGIGQISSEVPQNLSASRPQDRQFILSSKKLLLSDSGFYLCACTYRDSRRKSYEQYFGPGTRLTVT.

This clone was seen a few times. CDR3 DNA: TGTGCCAGCAGTACTTGGGGACTAGCGGGAGGTTTCACCTACGAGCAGTACTTC. Residues: CASSTWGLAGGFTYEQYF. The chain has TRBV2 and TRBJ2-7; 15 bases align to TRBD2. Germline V CDR1 and CDR2: SNHLY, FYNNEI. CDR3 length: 18 residues. The junction had 10 bases not matched to a gene; V was cut back by 5 bases and J by 2 bases.

The chain uses TRBV30 and TRBJ1-1, with TRBD1 identical over 7 bases. CDR1 and CDR2 (germline): GTSNPN, SVGIG (reference sequence). This CDR3 has 15 amino acids. After removal of 3 bases from V and 1 base from J, the junction contained 8 bases not matched to a gene. The CDR3: CAWRGFDRENTEAFF. In nucleotides, the CDR3 is TGTGCCTGGAGGGGATTCGACAGGGAGAACACTGAAGCTTTCTTT.

The CDR3 protein is CATSPLTTQTSYEQYF. The CDR3 DNA is TGTGCCACCAGCCCTCTGACCACTCAAACCTCCTACGAGCAGTACTTC. V usage is TRBV15 and J usage is TRBJ2-7; D not resolved. Trimming removed 5 bases from V and 0 bases from J, with 17 bases in between. CDR3 length: 16 amino acids. The germline V gene encodes CDR1 LNHNV and CDR2 YYDKDF (reference sequence).

The chain has TRBV2 and TRBJ2-5; D is perhaps TRBD1 (5 bases). Germline V gene sequence: CDR1 SNHLY, CDR2 FYNNEI. The CDR3 totals 12 residues. V was shortened by 4 bases and J by 10 bases, with 13 bases between the two germline ends. The CDR3 DNA sequence: TGTGCCAGCAGTGCAGGGCAGGTTATCCAGTACTTC. Protein sequence: CASSAGQVIQYF.

Only a few counts were recorded for this clone. The chain employs TRBV19 and TRBJ1-1; D remains unclear. This CDR3 is 10 amino acids long. CDR1 LNHDA and CDR2 SQIVND come from the germline V gene (reference sequence). Trimming left V 8 bases short and J 5 bases short, with 6 bases between. CDR3 sequence (DNA): TGTGCCAGTGGGATTACTGAAGCTTTCTTT. Its translation is CASGITEAFF. Full variable domain (missing parts from reference TRBV19 and TRBJ1-1): DGGITQSPKYLFRKEGQNVTLSCEQNLNHDAMYWYRQDPGQGLRLIYYSQIVNDFQKGDIAEGYSVSREKKESFPLTVTSAQKNPTAFYLCASGITEAFFGQGTRLTVV.

The chain recombines TRBV27 with TRBJ2-7; 12 bases line up with TRBD2. This CDR3 is built from 15 residues. With V trimmed by 5 bases and J by 1 base, 3 bases remained unmatched. Germline loops: CDR1 MNHEY, CDR2 SMNVEV (reference sequence). CDR3 sequence reads: CASSQLAGGSYEQYF. The DNA of the CDR3 is TGTGCCAGCAGTCAACTAGCGGGAGGATCCTACGAGCAGTACTTC.

This clone showed up just a few times. This rearrangement joins TRBV4-1 to TRBJ2-1, with D maybe TRBD2 (6 bases). The CDR3 is 16 residues long. Germline V gene lookup returns CDR1 MGHRA and CDR2 YSYEKL. Between the trimmed V and J ends, which lost 3 bases and 8 bases, there was a span of 20 bases. The CDR3 protein is CASSQASGPLRDEQFF. DNA for the CDR3: TGCGCCAGCAGCCAGGCCAGCGGGCCTCTAAGGGATGAGCAGTTCTTC.

The CDR3 DNA follows: TGTGCCAGCTCACCACTCGGTACAGGGACTAACGAGCAGTACGTC. Translating it yields CASSPLGTGTNEQYV. This chain uses TRBV18 with TRBJ2-7; D might be TRBD2 (7 bases). CDR1 is KGHSH, CDR2 LQKENI, per germline. The CDR3 length is 15 residues. Trimming removed 1 base at V and 5 bases at J, with 15 bases between.

The chain joins TRBV2 to TRBJ2-5; D is tentatively TRBD1 or TRBD2 (5 bases each). This CDR3 is built from 12 residues. V shed 6 bases and J shed 7 bases, with 12 bases lying between them. Germline V gene data show CDR1 as SNHLY and CDR2 as FYNNEI. The CDR3 here is CASSGTLGTQYF. CDR3 bases: TGTGCCAGCAGCGGGACGCTGGGGACCCAGTACTTC.

This clone has a single count. CDR3 amino acids: CASSSRGLETQYF. The CDR3 nucleotides are TGTGCCAGCAGTTCCAGGGGGCTAGAGACCCAGTACTTC. This rearrangement joins TRBV6-6 to TRBJ2-5; 8 nucleotides match TRBD1. Looked up from germline, CDR1 is MNHNY and CDR2 is SVGAGI (reference sequence). The CDR3 covers 13 residues. The V gene end was trimmed by 4 bases and the J gene end by 4 bases; junction bases not matched to a gene: 2.

The V gene is TRBV4-1, the J gene TRBJ2-3; D remains ambiguous. Germline V gene sequence: CDR1 MGHRA, CDR2 YSYEKL. Between the trimmed V and J ends, which lost 4 bases and 2 bases, there was a span of 13 bases. This CDR3 has 15 amino acids. CDR3 in amino acids: CASSRYQVSTDTQYF. The CDR3 bases are TGCGCCAGCAGCCGGTATCAGGTTTCCACAGATACGCAGTATTTT.

The rearrangement links TRBV15 to TRBJ1-5; a weak D match, TRBD1 (5 bases). CDR3 length equals 16 residues. Trimming removed 6 bases from V and 0 bases from J, with 15 bases in between. CDR1 is LNHNV, CDR2 YYDKDF, per germline (reference sequence). CDR3 sequence reads: CATRLDSLYSNQPQHF. The CDR3 nucleotides read TGTGCCACCAGGTTAGACAGCCTCTATAGCAATCAGCCCCAGCATTTT.

This chain joins TRBV6-1 and TRBJ2-3, with 7 bases aligning to TRBD2. Germline CDR1 reads MNHNS; CDR2 reads SASEGT. This CDR3 is built from 15 residues. Trimming cost V 6 bases and J 2 bases; bases outside gene matches: 8. CDR3 bases: TGTGCCAGCAGCCCCGGGGGGTGGCTCACAGATACGCAGTATTTT. Amino acids: CASSPGGWLTDTQYF.

CDR3 in amino acids: CATRGPDTQYF. The CDR3 DNA sequence: TGTGCCACAAGAGGCCCAGATACGCAGTATTTT. The V call is TRBV28, the J call TRBJ2-3; D unclear. The CDR3 runs to 11 residues. Trimming took 10 bases from V and 4 from J, leaving 9 bases between them. CDR1 MDHEN and CDR2 SYDVKM come from the germline V gene.

The V call is TRBV5-4, the J call TRBJ2-7; D ambiguous. Trimming took 4 bases from V and 3 from J, leaving 17 bases between them. The CDR3 runs 15 residues. Germline V lookup: CDR1 SGHNT, CDR2 YYREEE (reference sequence). The CDR3 coding sequence is TGTGCCAGCAGCCAAGATCTGAGCGAATACTACGAGCAGTACTTC. The encoded protein is CASSQDLSEYYEQYF.

The chain carries TRBV18 and TRBJ2-3; perhaps TRBD2 as D (6 bases). Germline CDR1 and CDR2: KGHSH and LQKENI. Trimming left V 2 bases short and J 3 bases short, with 15 bases between. The CDR3 totals 16 residues. CDR3 residues: CASSPVSGGRTDTQYF. The CDR3 bases are TGTGCCAGCTCACCAGTCTCTGGAGGGAGAACAGATACGCAGTATTTT.

The chain links TRBV15 to TRBJ1-4, with D unclear. This CDR3 comprises 15 residues. Germline lookup yields CDR1 LNHNV and CDR2 YYDKDF (reference sequence). Deletions cut 0 bases from V and 5 bases from J, with 10 bases between. The CDR3 bases are TGTGCCACCAGCAGAGATCTTCCGGGAAATGAAAAACTGTTTTTT. Translating gives CATSRDLPGNEKLFF. Variable domain in full (rest from reference TRBV15 and TRBJ1-4): DAMVIQNPRYQVTQFGKPVTLSCSQTLNHNVMYWYQQKSSQAPKLLFHYYDKDFNNEADTPDNFQSRRPNTSFCFLDIRSPGLGDTAMYLCATSRDLPGNEKLFFGSGTQLSVL.

J is TRBJ1-6 and V is TRBV19; 8 positions match TRBD1. Germline V CDR1 and CDR2: LNHDA, SQIVND (reference sequence). J gave up 7 bases and V 0 bases, and 5 bases lay outside the gene matches. The CDR3 runs 16 residues. CDR3 amino acids: CASSIDQAGGNSPLHF. The CDR3 coding sequence is TGTGCCAGTAGTATAGATCAAGCAGGGGGCAATTCACCCCTCCACTTT.

This clone appeared once. The chain recombines TRBV6-5 with TRBJ2-7; no definite D call. Germline lookup yields CDR1 MNHEY and CDR2 SVGAGI. The CDR3 totals 15 residues. V was shortened by 0 bases and J by 1 base, with 10 bases between the two germline ends. In DNA form, the CDR3 reads TGTGCCAGCAGTTACTCGAGCCGGGCTTCCTACGAGCAGTACTTC. This translates into CASSYSSRASYEQYF.

This clone was counted once. The CDR3 spells CAISEQAGGDQPQHF. The DNA of the CDR3 is TGTGCCATCAGTGAGCAAGCAGGGGGAGATCAGCCCCAGCATTTT. This chain links TRBV10-3 with TRBJ1-5, with 7 bases lining up with TRBD1. V was pared by 2 bases and J by 5 bases, with 6 bases of the junction left unmatched. The CDR3 loop spans 15 amino acids. Per germline, CDR1 ENHRY and CDR2 SYGVKD.

This chain joins TRBV5-1 and TRBJ1-1, with D unresolved. V shed 1 base and J shed 0 bases, with 13 bases lying between them. The CDR3 contains 16 residues. Germline values: CDR1 SGHRS, CDR2 YFSETQ. CDR3 amino acids: CASSLSPPDLNTEAFF. CDR3 nucleotides: TGCGCCAGCAGCTTGAGTCCTCCAGACTTGAACACTGAAGCTTTCTTT.